The present T cell receptor beta chain was sequenced within a study of blood T cell repertoires in COVID-19. On the study more broadly: Spain, Italy and the United States supplied samples that represented acute and convalescent COVID-19.

While infection was still active, Seattle patients were enrolled and then followed longitudinally. This clone was observed a handful of times. This CDR3 comprises 14 residues. Trimming removed 5 bases from V and 7 bases from J, with 17 bases in between. The V gene's germline CDR1 is MGHDK and CDR2 SYGVNS. Original methodology: Amplifying reference gene primers gave estimates of nucleated cell counts. Repertoires were generated with immunoSEQ multiplex PCR, while TCRdb's copy carries only in-frame clones and drops some. V and J calls and clone size are those listed in that table; D and trimming were worked out from the DNA. This table holds 95,000 to 100,000 clones, 80% to 90% found once.

V is TRBV25-1 and J is TRBJ1-1, with D perhaps matching TRBD1 (6 bases). Sequenced: peripheral blood. The TCR sequence derives from a human donor with COVID-19, enrolled during active disease. The donor label of this sample is uncertain. CDR3 nucleotides: TGTGCCAGCAGTTCCCGGGACAAGTTCCATGAAGCTTTCTTT. This sequence encodes CASSSRDKFHEAFF.